Following are 17 T cell receptor beta chains from one sample sequenced in a study. TCRdb itself ran the RT-PCR reads through MiXCR, one entry per CDR3 protein. The sample holds 650,000 to 800,000 distinct CDR3 sequences, 14% seen once. The sample comprised memory CD4+ T cells from blood. The receptors come from a female donor in good health, serving as a healthy control.

This chain connects TRBV5-5 to TRBJ1-6; D not certain. V was pared by 0 bases and J by 14 bases, with 9 bases between. The CDR3 has 12 amino acids. Looked up from germline, CDR1 is SGHKS and CDR2 is YYEKEE (reference sequence). The CDR3 DNA sequence: TGTGCCAGCAGCTTGGAGGATTTATCCCTCCACTTT. Amino acids: CASSLEDLSLHF.

The chain combines TRBV3-1 with TRBJ2-3; D may be TRBD2 (6 bases). CDR1 and CDR2 from the germline V gene are LGHDT and YNNKEL (reference sequence). The CDR3 length is 15 residues. V lost 6 bases, J lost 5 bases, and 18 bases lay in between. Here the CDR3 DNA reads TGTGCCAGCAGTCCCTGGCTAGCGATTGGAGATACGCAGTATTTT. As protein: CASSPWLAIGDTQYF.

The CDR3 DNA follows: TGCGCCAGCAGCTTGTCTGGTCCGGTGAACACTGAAGCTTTCTTT. Translation: CASSLSGPVNTEAFF. The chain employs TRBV5-1 and TRBJ1-1, with D uncertain. The CDR3 sequence is 15 residues long. Trimming shortened V by 1 base and J by 0 bases, and 10 bases separated the two germline ends. Germline V lookup: CDR1 SGHRS, CDR2 YFSETQ.

This clonotype was observed many times. The chain recombines TRBV7-9 with TRBJ1-1, with a possible D match to TRBD1 (5 bases). The germline V and J ends were trimmed by 6 bases and 1 base, with 12 bases remaining between them. Germline V gives CDR1 SEHNR, CDR2 FQNEAQ (reference sequence). This CDR3 contains 14 residues. Written as DNA, the CDR3 is TGTGCCAGCAGTTACTTGACAGCGAACACTGAAGCTTTCTTT. Translated: CASSYLTANTEAFF.

This clonotype was seen a few times. The chain carries TRBV28 and TRBJ1-2, with a possible D match to TRBD1 (6 bases). The CDR3 runs to 16 residues. Trimming stripped 1 base from V and 3 bases from J, with 15 bases between. Germline-derived CDR1 and CDR2 are MDHEN and SYDVKM. The CDR3 region is CASSLSQGRGDYGYTF. CDR3 sequence (DNA): TGTGCCAGCAGTTTATCGCAGGGGAGGGGTGACTATGGCTACACCTTC.

This clonotype has more than one count but fewer than ten. CDR3 nucleotide sequence: TGTGCCAGCAGCTTGACAGGTTCGCCCCACAATGAGCAGTTCTTC. Translated: CASSLTGSPHNEQFF. The chain has TRBV7-2 and TRBJ2-1, with TRBD1 as a possible D gene (6 bases). This CDR3 contains 15 residues. Germline lookup yields CDR1 SGHTA and CDR2 FQGNSA. V lost 3 bases and J lost 5, with 14 bases in between.

There are many counts of this clonotype. The J gene is TRBJ2-3, the V gene TRBV7-2; D is unresolved. V was shortened by 0 bases and J by 3 bases, with 4 bases between the two germline ends. CDR3 length: 13 residues. The germline gives CDR1 SGHTA, CDR2 FQGNSA. The CDR3 protein is CASSLAWTDTQYF. The CDR3 bases are TGTGCCAGCAGCTTAGCTTGGACAGATACGCAGTATTTT.

CDR3 nucleotides: TGTGCCAGCAGTTTCCGAGGTACAGGGTTGGGGAACGAGCAGTACTTC. As protein: CASSFRGTGLGNEQYF. This chain joins TRBV12-3 or TRBV12-4 and TRBJ2-7, with TRBD1 as a possible D gene (6 bases). The CDR3 spans 16 residues. Trimming stripped 3 bases from V and 5 bases from J, with 20 bases between.

For this clonotype: A read error is possible here, since a much larger clone lies one base away. The V call is TRBV12-3 or TRBV12-4, the J call TRBJ1-1, with D possibly matching TRBD1 (5 bases). The length of the CDR3 is 18 residues. Between the trimmed V and J ends, which lost 3 bases and 3 bases, there was a span of 23 bases. This CDR3 reads CASSLMGLTTRPDTEAFF. The CDR3 bases are TGTGCCAGCAGTTTGATGGGGCTCACGACCAGACCGGACACTGAAGCTTTCTTT.

This chain joins TRBV6-2 or TRBV6-3 and TRBJ2-3; 7 bases match TRBD2. V was clipped by 5 bases and J by 6 bases; unmatched bases: 8. The germline gives CDR1 MNHEY, CDR2 SVGEGT. The length of the CDR3 is 14 residues. The CDR3 reads CASSARGRGDTQYF. The CDR3 DNA follows: TGTGCCAGCAGTGCCCGCGGGAGAGGTGATACGCAGTATTTT.

The chain couples TRBV6-5 to TRBJ1-5; 8 positions agree with TRBD1. Unmatched junction bases numbered 8, after V lost 6 bases and J lost 7 bases. This CDR3 contains 14 residues. Per germline, CDR1 MNHEY and CDR2 SVGAGI. As DNA, the CDR3 is TGTGCCAGCAGAAAGCGGACAGGGCAACAGCCCCAGCATTTT. This gives the protein CASRKRTGQQPQHF.

This clonotype was counted only a few times. The chain has TRBV20-1 and TRBJ2-3, with a weak D call TRBD2 (6 bases). The V gene lost 3 bases and the J gene lost 1 base, with 8 bases spanning the gap. The CDR3 has 13 amino acids. Per the germline V gene, CDR1 is DFQATT and CDR2 is SNEGSKA (reference sequence). CDR3 in amino acids: CSASWGGTDTQYF. CDR3 sequence (DNA): TGCAGTGCTAGTTGGGGGGGCACAGATACGCAGTATTTT.

There are a few counts of this clonotype. The chain recombines TRBV30 with TRBJ2-1, with 7 bases matching TRBD2. Germline assignment: CDR1 GTSNPN and CDR2 SVGIG (reference sequence). Trimming cost V 2 bases and J 0 bases; bases outside gene matches: 4. CDR3 length equals 15 residues. CDR3 loop: CAWSNERDSYNEQFF. The CDR3, as DNA: TGTGCCTGGAGTAATGAGCGGGACTCCTACAATGAGCAGTTCTTC.

This clonotype was recorded a few times. The CDR3 DNA reads TGTGCCAGCAGTGAGGGGGGGGTGAACACTGAAGCTTTCTTT. Its protein is CASSEGGVNTEAFF. The chain couples TRBV6-1 to TRBJ1-1; a possible D gene is TRBD1 (5 bases). Trimming took 3 bases from V and 0 from J, leaving 8 bases between them. The CDR3 runs 14 residues. CDR1 is MNHNS and CDR2 is SASEGT in the germline V gene.

The V gene is TRBV10-3, the J gene TRBJ1-2; a possible D gene is TRBD1 (5 bases). In germline, CDR1 is ENHRY, CDR2 SYGVKD. V lost 0 bases to trimming and J lost 4 bases, with 9 bases between them. The CDR3 has 14 residues. The CDR3 loop is CAISESQDIYGYTF. The CDR3 DNA follows: TGTGCCATCAGTGAGTCTCAGGACATCTATGGCTACACCTTC.

This clonotype appeared many times. For the CDR3, the DNA is TGTGCCAGCACCTGGGGGAGGGCTTCCTACGAGCAGTACTTC. Its translation is CASTWGRASYEQYF. This chain links TRBV12-3 or TRBV12-4 with TRBJ2-7, with 7 positions matching TRBD2. The CDR3 totals 14 residues. The V gene end was trimmed by 7 bases and the J gene end by 1 base; junction bases not matched to a gene: 7.

The table lists this clonotype with a few counts. The gene calls are TRBV20-1 and TRBJ2-7, with 7 bases aligning to TRBD1. In germline, CDR1 is DFQATT, CDR2 SNEGSKA (reference sequence). This CDR3 spans 16 amino acids. V lost 1 base and J lost 2; bases outside the gene matches: 11. The CDR3 protein is CSARANNRGSTYEQYF. CDR3 in DNA: TGCAGTGCTAGAGCTAACAACAGGGGATCTACCTACGAGCAGTACTTC.